Each of the 32 T cell receptor beta chains below was sequenced from the same sample in a study of blood T cell repertoires in COVID-19. Measured with immunoSEQ multiplex PCR; TCRdb has only the in-frame clones, and not every one. The sample holds about 330,000 clones; 87% are singletons and the top ten take approximately 5.4%. Input material: PBMCs or T cells enriched from blood (not recorded which). The receptor source for this set is a woman aged 30 to 39 who had recovered from COVID-19.

Here the CDR3 reads CASSSWGQGGPGANVLTF. CDR3 nucleotide sequence: TGTGCCAGCAGCTCTTGGGGACAGGGGGGCCCTGGGGCCAACGTCCTGACTTTC. The gene calls are TRBV11-2 and TRBJ2-6; TRBD1 aligns across 11 bases. Germline V lookup: CDR1 SGHAT, CDR2 FQNNGV. There are 18 residues in the CDR3. J gave up 2 bases and V 4 bases, and 7 bases lay outside the gene matches. The variable domain in full, completed from reference TRBV11-2 and TRBJ2-6, reads EAGVAQSPRYKIIEKRQSVAFWCNPISGHATLYWYQQILGQGPKLLIQFQNNGVVDDSQLPKDRFSAERLKGVDSTLKIQPAKLEDSAVYLCASSSWGQGGPGANVLTFGAGSRLTVL.

This clone was seen once. The rearrangement uses TRBV19 and TRBJ1-3, with 8 bases fitting TRBD1. With 1 base clipped from V and 2 bases from J, the junction kept 1 base outside the gene matches. The CDR3 length is 15 residues. The germline V gene has CDR1 LNHDA and CDR2 SQIVND (reference sequence). CDR3 region: CASSIVRGPGNTIYF. The CDR3 DNA reads TGTGCCAGTAGTATAGTCAGGGGGCCTGGAAACACCATATATTTT.

The rearrangement uses TRBV4-1 and TRBJ2-7, with 10 bases lining up with TRBD1. The CDR3 loop spans 16 amino acids. The germline gives CDR1 MGHRA, CDR2 YSYEKL. V shed 5 bases and J 4 bases; nucleotides not matched to a gene: 11. DNA for the CDR3: TGCGCCAGCAGCGAAAACCCGACAGGGGGCAGGTACGAGCAGTACTTC. It specifies CASSENPTGGRYEQYF.

The V gene is TRBV18, the J gene TRBJ2-4; TRBD1 matches 8 bases. Germline V gene data show CDR1 as KGHSH and CDR2 as LQKENI. V trimming: 3 bases; J trimming: 7 bases; junction bases outside the gene matches: 8. This CDR3 comprises 15 residues. As DNA, the CDR3 is TGTGCCAGCTCACCCGCGGACAGGGCTACGAACATTCAGTACTTC. Translating it yields CASSPADRATNIQYF.

This clone was seen only once. The V call is TRBV6-9, the J call TRBJ1-5, with D perhaps matching TRBD1 (5 bases). The CDR3 has 13 amino acids. Per germline, CDR1 MNHGY and CDR2 SVAAGI. Trimming left V 11 bases short and J 0 bases short, with 11 bases between. The chain's CDR3 is CAWGVSSNQPQHF. The CDR3 coding sequence is TGTGCCTGGGGGGTTTCTAGCAATCAGCCCCAGCATTTT.

This chain connects TRBV12-3 or TRBV12-4 to TRBJ1-5; D possibly corresponds to TRBD1 (5 bases). The ends were cut back, 4 bases at V and 7 bases at J, with 11 bases in the middle. There are 13 residues in the CDR3. The CDR3: CASSSDRLQPQHF. Here the CDR3 DNA reads TGTGCCAGCAGTTCAGACAGATTGCAGCCCCAGCATTTT.

The J gene is TRBJ1-1, the V gene TRBV19; D gene ambiguous. Trimming removed 3 bases at V and 0 bases at J, with 14 bases between. The germline gives CDR1 LNHDA, CDR2 SQIVND (reference sequence). This CDR3 region has 16 residues. CDR3 protein: CASSILGGGVNTEAFF. CDR3 DNA: TGTGCCAGTAGTATCTTGGGTGGTGGAGTGAACACTGAAGCTTTCTTT.

This clone is a singleton in its sample. The chain joins TRBV5-1 to TRBJ2-1; a weak D match, TRBD2 (5 bases). The CDR3 is 14 residues long. Trimming removed 0 bases at V and 9 bases at J, with 13 bases between. Germline V gives CDR1 SGHRS, CDR2 YFSETQ. CDR3 sequence: CASSLAGVAVEQFF. The CDR3 DNA reads TGCGCCAGCAGCTTGGCCGGGGTGGCGGTTGAGCAGTTCTTC.

V gene TRBV12-3 or TRBV12-4 combines with J gene TRBJ1-1; D is unresolved. Trimming shortened V by 10 bases and J by 1 base, and 13 bases separated the two germline ends. This CDR3 has 13 amino acids. The CDR3 here is CAILPRWNTEAFF. The DNA of the CDR3 is TGTGCCATTCTCCCCCGGTGGAACACTGAAGCTTTCTTT.

The chain combines TRBV3-1 (or the pseudogene TRBV3-2) with TRBJ2-1; D is unclear. The V and J ends lost 4 bases and 5 bases respectively, with 12 bases between them. The CDR3 runs to 14 residues. Germline V gives CDR1 LGHDT, CDR2 YNNKEL (reference sequence). The CDR3 bases are TGTGCCAGCAGCCGAAGTGGGCGTGACAATGAGCAGTTCTTC. Protein sequence: CASSRSGRDNEQFF.

The V and J genes are TRBV3-1 (or the pseudogene TRBV3-2) and TRBJ1-2, with 9 bases identical to TRBD1. V lost 0 bases to trimming and J lost 2 bases; unmatched junction nucleotides: 4. Looked up from germline, CDR1 is LGHDT and CDR2 is YNNKEL (reference sequence). The CDR3 is made up of 16 amino acids. CDR3: CASSQDVGTGNYGYTF. CDR3 bases: TGTGCCAGCAGCCAAGACGTCGGGACAGGGAACTATGGCTACACCTTC.

This clone was seen only a few times. V and J are TRBV6-1 and TRBJ1-2; 8 nucleotides line up with TRBD1. J was trimmed by 4 bases and V by 1 base; bases with no gene match: 14. The germline V gene encodes CDR1 MNHNS and CDR2 SASEGT. The CDR3 runs to 18 residues. The CDR3 nucleotides read TGTGCCAGCAGTGAAGGCTACCCACGGACAGGGAGCCTCTATGGCTACACCTTC. Translation gives CASSEGYPRTGSLYGYTF.

CDR3 DNA: TGCAGTGCTCACCAAGGACAGGGATACACCTTC. Protein sequence: CSAHQGQGYTF. J is TRBJ1-2 and V is TRBV20-1; TRBD1 matches 8 bases. Germline CDR1 reads DFQATT; CDR2 reads SNEGSKA (reference sequence). V shed 5 bases and J 11 bases; nucleotides not matched to a gene: 7. CDR3 length equals 11 residues.

The rearrangement links TRBV9 to TRBJ1-4; no reliable D call. The ends were cut back, 0 bases at V and 6 bases at J, with 6 bases in the middle. The CDR3 has 13 amino acids. Germline V gene sequence: CDR1 SGDLS, CDR2 YYNGEE. The CDR3 region has the DNA TGTGCCAGCAGCGTAGCCGGGGATGAAAAACTGTTTTTT. Translated: CASSVAGDEKLFF.

The gene calls are TRBV5-6 and TRBJ2-7; TRBD1 agrees at 8 bases. CDR3 length: 16 residues. CDR1 is SGHDT and CDR2 is YYEEEE in the germline V gene. Trimming at V came to 3 bases and at J to 5 bases, leaving 13 bases not matched to a gene. The CDR3 sequence is CASSSQGQDPRDEQYF. CDR3 nucleotide sequence: TGTGCCAGCAGCTCCCAGGGACAGGACCCGAGAGACGAGCAGTACTTC.

The chain joins TRBV29-1 to TRBJ1-1; TRBD1 matches at 9 bases. The CDR3 sequence is 15 residues long. Germline V lookup: CDR1 SQVTM, CDR2 ANQGSEA. The junction had 8 bases not matched to a gene; V was cut back by 6 bases and J by 0 bases. The CDR3 coding sequence is TGCAGCGTAACCCATGGGACAGGGATGAACACTGAAGCTTTCTTT. This translates into CSVTHGTGMNTEAFF. The complete variable domain, with remaining parts taken from reference TRBV29-1 and TRBJ1-1, reads SAVISQKPSRDICQRGTSLTIQCQVDSQVTMMFWYRQQPGQSLTLIATANQGSEATYESGFVIDKFPISRPNLTFSTLTVSNMSPEDSSIYLCSVTHGTGMNTEAFFGQGTRLTVV.

The gene calls are TRBV9 and TRBJ2-1, with 9 bases fitting TRBD2. CDR3 length equals 14 residues. Unmatched junction bases numbered 6, after V lost 6 bases and J lost 5 bases. CDR1 and CDR2 (germline): SGDLS, YYNGEE. The CDR3, as DNA: TGTGCCAGCACCCGACTAGCGGAGAACAATGAGCAGTTCTTC. Translating gives CASTRLAENNEQFF.

The V and J genes are TRBV19 and TRBJ1-4; no clear D gene. The CDR3 runs to 14 residues. Between the trimmed V and J ends, which lost 7 bases and 0 bases, there was a span of 9 bases. Germline V gives CDR1 LNHDA, CDR2 SQIVND (reference sequence). The CDR3 DNA sequence: TGTGCCAGTACCCCCAGTGCAACTAATGAAAAACTGTTTTTT. Amino acids: CASTPSATNEKLFF.

The chain links TRBV5-1 to TRBJ2-2, with TRBD2 matching 7 bases. The CDR3 is made up of 14 amino acids. Germline trimming cut 6 bases from V and 0 bases from J; bases unmatched to any gene: 2. Germline V gene data show CDR1 as SGHRS and CDR2 as YFSETQ. The CDR3 DNA reads TGCGCCAGCATGGGACTAACGAACACCGGGGAGCTGTTTTTT. Its translation: CASMGLTNTGELFF.

The chain is built from TRBV9 and TRBJ2-7; 8 nucleotides agree with TRBD1. Germline lookup yields CDR1 SGDLS and CDR2 YYNGEE. This CDR3 has 15 amino acids. Trimming at V came to 0 bases and at J to 3 bases, leaving 5 bases not matched to a gene. The CDR3 region is CASSVGQGALYEQYF. Here the CDR3 DNA reads TGTGCCAGCAGCGTAGGTCAGGGGGCTCTCTACGAGCAGTACTTC.

As to this clone: Other DNA sequences from this sample encode an identical CDR3 as well. This chain connects TRBV7-2 to TRBJ1-1; D ambiguous. Germline CDR1 reads SGHTA; CDR2 reads FQGNSA. The ends were cut back, 2 bases at V and 0 bases at J, with 4 bases in the middle. This CDR3 has 13 residues. Written as DNA, the CDR3 is TGTGCCAGCAGCTTATCTATGAACACTGAAGCTTTCTTT. As protein: CASSLSMNTEAFF.

In this sample, this clone turned up many times. The chain recombines TRBV5-1 with TRBJ1-4, with D perhaps matching TRBD1 (5 bases). Germline V gene lookup returns CDR1 SGHRS and CDR2 YFSETQ. Trimming removed 0 bases at V and 0 bases at J, with 12 bases between. The CDR3 is 17 residues long. CDR3 in DNA: TGCGCCAGCAGCTTGGGGGCAGGGTTCACAACTAATGAAAAACTGTTTTTT. Its translation is CASSLGAGFTTNEKLFF.

V is TRBV6-4 and J is TRBJ1-5; TRBD1 matches 9 bases. The V and J ends lost 2 bases and 2 bases, in that order; junction bases with no gene match: 4. Germline V gene data show CDR1 as MRHNA and CDR2 as SNTAGT. The CDR3 loop spans 16 amino acids. CDR3 DNA: TGTGCCAGCAGTGACCGGGACAGGGTGGGCAATCAGCCCCAGCATTTT. Amino acids: CASSDRDRVGNQPQHF.

The J gene is TRBJ1-2, the V gene TRBV30; D is perhaps TRBD1 (6 bases). CDR1 GTSNPN and CDR2 SVGIG come from the germline V gene (reference sequence). This CDR3 comprises 12 residues. Trimming left V 5 bases short and J 4 bases short, with 11 bases between. Here the CDR3 DNA reads TGTGCCTGGGGCAGGGGAAGCTATGGCTACACCTTC. Translation gives CAWGRGSYGYTF.

This clone was seen just once. The chain recombines TRBV30 with TRBJ1-1; no clear D. Trimming pared 5 bases from V and 6 bases from J, leaving 7 bases between. The CDR3 has 10 amino acids. Germline values: CDR1 GTSNPN, CDR2 SVGIG (reference sequence). CDR3 protein: CAWQDSEAFF. The CDR3 region has the DNA TGTGCCTGGCAGGATTCTGAAGCTTTCTTT.

This sequence joins TRBV30 and TRBJ1-5; D gene ambiguous. CDR3 length: 14 residues. CDR1 is GTSNPN and CDR2 is SVGIG in the germline V gene (reference sequence). V dropped 5 bases and J dropped 2 bases, with 13 bases sitting between them. The CDR3 loop is CAWEGGGGNQPQHF. CDR3 nucleotide sequence: TGTGCCTGGGAGGGAGGTGGCGGCAATCAGCCCCAGCATTTT.

This chain uses TRBV29-1 with TRBJ1-1, with D unresolved. V was shortened by 8 bases and J by 3 bases, with 10 bases between the two germline ends. Per germline, CDR1 SQVTM and CDR2 ANQGSEA. The CDR3 runs 11 residues. CDR3: CSTDTDTEAFF. The CDR3 DNA is TGCAGCACCGACACCGACACTGAAGCTTTCTTT.

CDR3 nucleotides: TGTGCCAGCAGCTTATGGGGCAGGGATTCACCCATCGGAAACACCATATATTTT. Its protein is CASSLWGRDSPIGNTIYF. This chain uses TRBV11-2 with TRBJ1-3, with D possibly matching TRBD1 (5 bases). The germline gives CDR1 SGHAT, CDR2 FQNNGV. This CDR3 contains 18 residues. The V end was cut by 2 bases, the J end by 4 bases, with 21 bases between.

The J gene is TRBJ1-1, the V gene TRBV6-4; weak D call: TRBD1 (5 bases). This CDR3 is 13 amino acids long. Trimming shortened V by 4 bases and J by 7 bases, and 13 bases separated the two germline ends. Per germline, CDR1 MRHNA and CDR2 SNTAGT. The CDR3 DNA reads as TGTGCCAGCAGTGGGGGTCCAGGGAATGAAGCTTTCTTT. Translation gives CASSGGPGNEAFF.

The gene calls are TRBV19 and TRBJ1-5; D is undetermined. Germline V gene data show CDR1 as LNHDA and CDR2 as SQIVND (reference sequence). The CDR3 is made up of 13 amino acids. Trimming left V 3 bases short and J 6 bases short, with 9 bases between. The CDR3 nucleotides are TGTGCCAGTAGTATTGAGGGAGGTCAGCCCCAGCATTTT. It codes for CASSIEGGQPQHF.

Points on this clone: The sample carries other DNA sequences with the same CDR3. The chain employs TRBV3-1 (or the pseudogene TRBV3-2) and TRBJ1-5; 7 positions match TRBD1. CDR3 length: 13 residues. J lost 4 bases, V lost 4 bases, and 1 base had no gene match. The germline V gene has CDR1 LGHDT and CDR2 YNNKEL (reference sequence). CDR3 bases: TGTGCCAGCAGCCCCAGGGGGAATCAGCCCCAGCATTTT. The encoded protein is CASSPRGNQPQHF.

The chain uses TRBV5-1 and TRBJ1-4; no clear D. The CDR3 length is 16 residues. Per the germline V gene, CDR1 is SGHRS and CDR2 is YFSETQ. V was cut by 1 base and J by 5 bases, with 15 bases left in between. The CDR3 DNA reads TGCGCCAGCAGCTTGCCTCAGGTGGTGTGGAATGAAAAACTGTTTTTT. This translates into CASSLPQVVWNEKLFF.